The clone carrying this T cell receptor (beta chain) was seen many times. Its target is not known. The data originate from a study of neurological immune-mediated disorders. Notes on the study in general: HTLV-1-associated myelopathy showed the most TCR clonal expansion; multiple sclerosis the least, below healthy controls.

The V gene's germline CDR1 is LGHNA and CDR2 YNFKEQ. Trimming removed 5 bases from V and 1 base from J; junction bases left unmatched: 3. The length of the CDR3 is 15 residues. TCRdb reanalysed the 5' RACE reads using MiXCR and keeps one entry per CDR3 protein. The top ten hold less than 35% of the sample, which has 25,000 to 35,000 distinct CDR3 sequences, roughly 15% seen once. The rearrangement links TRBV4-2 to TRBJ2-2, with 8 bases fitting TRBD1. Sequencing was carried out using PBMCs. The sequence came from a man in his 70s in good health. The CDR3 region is CASSFDRGNTGELFF. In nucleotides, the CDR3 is TGTGCCAGCAGCTTTGACAGGGGGAACACCGGGGAGCTGTTTTTT.